These T cell receptor beta chains were read from a single sample in a study of T-cell memory formation after mild COVID-19. One entry per CDR3 protein, called by TCRdb with MiXCR from the 5' RACE reads. There are approximately 260,000 distinct CDR3 sequences in the sample; 15% to 20% occur only once, and roughly 20% lies in the top ten. Specimen: PBMCs or a T cell subset sorted from them (not recorded which). Every receptor here comes from a man aged 18 to 29 who had mild COVID-19 (a few samples of this study predate the infection). Cell type and time point are not known. The CDR3 runs from the conserved cysteine through the conserved F or W. Each record gives: D gene, J gene, clone size, V gene, CDR3 DNA, CDR3 protein. D genes are given only for firm matches. The size field is filled for only some rows; it gives once, few, many or a size class.

TRBD1,TRBJ2-1,-,TRBV7-3,TGTGCCAGCAGCGTTACAGGGGGCGCCTACAATGAGCAGTTCTTC,CASSVTGGAYNEQFF
-,TRBJ1-2,-,TRBV7-2,TGTGCCAGCAGCATAGACCGCCGGGCTGGGGGGGATGGCTACACCTTC,CASSIDRRAGGDGYTF
-,TRBJ2-1,-,TRBV9,TGTGCCAGCGGTAAGCAGGGGAAACCCTACAATGAGCAGTTCTTC,CASGKQGKPYNEQFF
TRBD1,TRBJ1-3,-,TRBV12-3/TRBV12-4,TGTGCCAGCAGTACAGGGGCTTTCTCTGGAAACACCATATATTTT,CASSTGAFSGNTIYF
-,TRBJ2-3,many,TRBV20-1,TGCAGTGCTAGCTTACCCCCGGATACGCAGTATTTT,CSASLPPDTQYF
TRBD1,TRBJ1-1,-,TRBV5-1,TGCGCCAGCAGCTTTGGGACAGGGGAGGTGGCTTTCTTT,CASSFGTGEVAFF
-,TRBJ2-5,few,TRBV7-3,TGTGCCACGGAGGAGACCCAGTACTTC,CATEETQYF
TRBD1,TRBJ2-1,-,TRBV4-2,TGTGCCAGCAGCCAAGCCTTTAGGACAGGGGGATTAAATGAGCAGTTCTTC,CASSQAFRTGGLNEQFF
TRBD2,TRBJ2-1,few,TRBV7-2,TGTGCCAGCAGCGGCGGGGGGGCGAAGGACAATGAGCAGTTCTTC,CASSGGGAKDNEQFF
TRBD2,TRBJ2-2,-,TRBV7-6,TGTGCCAGCAGCTTAGCAGGGAGGGATACCGGGGAGCTGTTTTTT,CASSLAGRDTGELFF
-,TRBJ1-2,-,TRBV7-6,TGTGCCAGCAGCTTAAATGTAGGCAGCCCCTATGGCTACACCTTC,CASSLNVGSPYGYTF
-,TRBJ1-1,-,TRBV29-1,TGCAGCGTTAATTCGGGTAGCACTGAAGCTTTCTTT,CSVNSGSTEAFF
-,TRBJ2-3,few,TRBV18,TGTGCCAGCTCAAGGCAGATCTCAGATACGCAGTATTTT,CASSRQISDTQYF
-,TRBJ2-2,few,TRBV29-1,TGCAGCGCGAGAGGGGGGGCCACCGGGGAGCTGTTTTTT,CSARGGATGELFF
-,TRBJ2-2,few,TRBV4-1,TGCGCCAGCAGCCTCCGGGACACGAGGGATGGCGGGGAGCTGTTTTTT,CASSLRDTRDGGELFF
-,TRBJ2-3,few,TRBV7-9,TGTGCCAGCAGCTGGGCGGTGGTAGATACGCAGTATTTT,CASSWAVVDTQYF
-,TRBJ2-4,once,TRBV29-1,TGCAGCGTTGACCTCCTGGGGGACATTCAGTACTTC,CSVDLLGDIQYF
-,TRBJ2-1,-,TRBV7-2,TGTGCCAGCAGCACCGACTATGAGCAGTTCTTC,CASSTDYEQFF
-,TRBJ2-1,-,TRBV20-1,TGCAGTGCTAGTTCCAGGGGGGGCAGCTCCTACAATGAGCAGTTCTTC,CSASSRGGSSYNEQFF
TRBD1,TRBJ1-2,-,TRBV20-1,TGCAGTGCTCGCCGGGACAGGGGCTACTATGGCTACACCTTC,CSARRDRGYYGYTF
-,TRBJ2-5,few,TRBV15,TGTGCCACCAGCAGACAATTCGAAGAGACCCAGTACTTC,CATSRQFEETQYF
-,TRBJ2-5,-,TRBV4-1,TGCGCCAGCAGTCCCAAGTCGACAGGACAAGAGACCCAGTACTTC,CASSPKSTGQETQYF
TRBD1,TRBJ1-5,-,TRBV10-3,TGTGCCATCAGTGAGTCGACGACAGGGCAACAGCCCCAGCATTTT,CAISESTTGQQPQHF
TRBD2,TRBJ2-4,-,TRBV20-1,TGCAGTGCTAGAGTACGGACTAGCGGAAACATTCAGTACTTC,CSARVRTSGNIQYF
TRBD1,TRBJ2-2,few,TRBV7-6,TGTGCCAGCAGCTTACAGGGGGAAGCCGGGGAGCTGTTTTTT,CASSLQGEAGELFF
TRBD1,TRBJ1-1,few,TRBV12-3/TRBV12-4,TGTGCCAGCAGGAGGGACAGGTTAAAAGCTTTCTTT,CASRRDRLKAFF
-,TRBJ2-5,many,TRBV4-1,TGCGCCAGCAGCCGGAAACTTCTTGAGGGACGTCAAGAGACCCAGTACTTC,CASSRKLLEGRQETQYF
-,TRBJ2-7,-,TRBV29-1,TGCAGCGTTGGGGGTAGCTCCTACGAGCAGTACTTC,CSVGGSSYEQYF
-,TRBJ2-7,few,TRBV21-1,TGTGCCAGCAGCAAGCTCCACGAGCAGTACTTC,CASSKLHEQYF
TRBD1,TRBJ1-2,-,TRBV29-1,TGCAGCGCCTTGGGACAGACGAACTATGGCTACACCTTC,CSALGQTNYGYTF
-,TRBJ1-1,many,TRBV5-1,TGCGCCAGCAGCCTGACAGGCCCCAACACTGAAGCTTTCTTT,CASSLTGPNTEAFF
TRBD1,TRBJ1-4,few,TRBV7-7,TGTGCCAGCAGCCACCGACAGGGTACGACTAATGAAAAACTGTTTTTT,CASSHRQGTTNEKLFF
TRBD2,TRBJ2-1,few,TRBV15,TGTGCCACCAGCAGAGATCGGCTAGCGGGCAATGAGCAGTTCTTC,CATSRDRLAGNEQFF
TRBD2,TRBJ2-3,many,TRBV5-1,TGCGCCAGCAGCCCGTTAGCGGGGGCCACAGATACGCAGTATTTT,CASSPLAGATDTQYF
-,TRBJ1-1,-,TRBV5-1,TGCGCCAGCAGCTTGGAGGCTCTAATGAACACTGAAGCTTTCTTT,CASSLEALMNTEAFF
-,TRBJ1-1,-,TRBV7-6,TGTGCCAGCAGCTTAGCACAGTTGAACACTGAAGCTTTCTTT,CASSLAQLNTEAFF
TRBD1,TRBJ2-3,few,TRBV6-6,TGTGCCAGCACAGGACAGGGGCTCCAAGTTGTGGATACGCAGTATTTT,CASTGQGLQVVDTQYF
-,TRBJ2-1,few,TRBV29-1,TGCAGCGTTGTCCCCGTAGGTTACAATGAGCAGTTCTTC,CSVVPVGYNEQFF
-,TRBJ2-7,-,TRBV3-1,TGTGCCAGCAGCCAATTGGGGCAGGGACCTTCGGGGGAGCAGTACTTC,CASSQLGQGPSGEQYF
-,TRBJ2-3,many,TRBV5-1,TGTGCCAGCAGCTTAGTCCAGTCCACAGATACGCAGTATTTT,CASSLVQSTDTQYF
TRBD1,TRBJ1-2,few,TRBV27,TGTGCCAGCAGTATGTCACCGGGACAGGGTTGGACCTTC,CASSMSPGQGWTF
-,TRBJ1-6,few,TRBV4-1,TGCGCCAGCAGCCAAGAGTGGGGGAGCTCACCCCTCCACTTT,CASSQEWGSSPLHF
-,TRBJ1-1,-,TRBV7-2,TGTGCCAGCAGCTTATTCCCAGGAGCGAACACTGAAGCTTTCTTT,CASSLFPGANTEAFF
-,TRBJ1-2,few,TRBV15,TGTGCCACCAGCATATCCGGGGCTTTCCATGGCTACACCTTC,CATSISGAFHGYTF
TRBD1,TRBJ2-5,few,TRBV19,TGTGCCAGTAGTATTGCCGACAGGGCCCAAGAGACCCAGTACTTC,CASSIADRAQETQYF
TRBD2,TRBJ2-5,once,TRBV4-2,TGTGCCAGCAGCCTGGGGACTAGCGGGGGGGTTACCCAGTACTTC,CASSLGTSGGVTQYF
-,TRBJ2-3,few,TRBV20-1,TGCAGTGCTTCCTATTTAGGGCAAGGAGATACGCAGTATTTT,CSASYLGQGDTQYF
TRBD2,TRBJ2-3,many,TRBV5-4,TGTGCCAGCAGCTCGACGACTAGCGGGGCATATACGCAGTATTTT,CASSSTTSGAYTQYF
-,TRBJ1-1,few,TRBV7-9,TGTGCCAGCAGCCCCAGGGGTGAAGGTACTGAAGCTTTCTTT,CASSPRGEGTEAFF
-,TRBJ2-3,few,TRBV7-2,TGTGCCAGCAGCTTAGGACCCGACCGGACGCAGTATTTT,CASSLGPDRTQYF
-,TRBJ1-1,many,TRBV12-3/TRBV12-4,TGTGCCAGCAGGGGAAATAATGGGGGGGACACTGAAGCTTTCTTT,CASRGNNGGDTEAFF
-,TRBJ2-7,-,TRBV30,TGTGCCTGGAGTGTGAACTACGAGCAGTACTTC,CAWSVNYEQYF
TRBD1,TRBJ1-1,-,TRBV20-1,TGCAGTGCTGCGACAGGGCTAATGAACACTGAAGCTTTCTTT,CSAATGLMNTEAFF
-,TRBJ2-3,-,TRBV29-1,TGCTCGACTGGAAATACGCAGTATTTT,CSTGNTQYF
-,TRBJ2-6,many,TRBV4-2,TGTGCCAGCAGCCAAGATACCGGCTCTGGGGCCAACGTCCTGACTTTC,CASSQDTGSGANVLTF
-,TRBJ2-5,few,TRBV4-1,TGCGCCAGCAGCCAAGGCCCGGGTGCGGCCATGGAGACCCAGTACTTC,CASSQGPGAAMETQYF
-,TRBJ2-1,few,TRBV12-5,TGTGCTAGTGGTCGATCTGAGCAGTTCTTC,CASGRSEQFF
-,TRBJ2-5,few,TRBV6-6,TGTGCCAGCAGCCATGATCTTGCGGAACCGTACCAAGAGACCCAGTACTTC,CASSHDLAEPYQETQYF
-,TRBJ2-7,-,TRBV20-1,TGCAGTGCTAGCGGGGGCCTCTACGAGCAGTACTTC,CSASGGLYEQYF